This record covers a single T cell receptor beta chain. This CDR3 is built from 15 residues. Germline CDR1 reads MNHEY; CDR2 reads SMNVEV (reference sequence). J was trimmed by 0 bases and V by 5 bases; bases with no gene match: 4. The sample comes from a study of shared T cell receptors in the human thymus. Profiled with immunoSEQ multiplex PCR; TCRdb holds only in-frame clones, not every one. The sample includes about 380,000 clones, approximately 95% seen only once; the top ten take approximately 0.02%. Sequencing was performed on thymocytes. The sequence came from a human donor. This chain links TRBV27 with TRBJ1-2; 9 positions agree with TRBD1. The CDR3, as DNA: TGTGCCAGCAGTCCGGGACAGGGACCTAACTATGGCTACACCTTC. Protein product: CASSPGQGPNYGYTF.